These T cell receptor beta chains were read from a single sample in a study of vaccination effects on CD4 cells after COVID-19. Sequenced by immunoSEQ multiplex PCR; TCRdb stores in-frame clones only, minus some. The sample has more than 9,500 clones; around 68% are singletons. The antigens of these receptors remain unknown. The input for sequencing was CD4+ T cells from PBMCs cultured with SARS-CoV-2 spike peptides, taken after COVID-19 vaccination. These receptors came from a human donor who received a COVID-19 vaccine. CDR3s include the opening cysteine and the closing phenylalanine or tryptophan. Each record gives: CDR3 length, J gene, D gene, V gene, clone size, CDR3 DNA, CDR3 protein. The D gene is left open where the match is weak. The size field is filled for only some rows; it gives once, few, many or a size class.

len: 13; j_gene: TRBJ1-1; d_gene: NA; v_gene: TRBV6-5; abundance: few; CDR3nt: TGTGCCAGCAGTTACATAGGGAACACTGAAGCTTTCTTT; CDR3aa: CASSYIGNTEAFF
len: 15; j_gene: TRBJ2-1; d_gene: TRBD2; v_gene: TRBV6-4; abundance: once; CDR3nt: TGTGCCAGCAGTCGACTAGCGGTCCTAGGCAATGAGCAGTTCTTC; CDR3aa: CASSRLAVLGNEQFF
len: 17; j_gene: TRBJ2-7; d_gene: TRBD2; v_gene: TRBV5-1; abundance: NA; CDR3nt: TGCGCCAGCAGCGAGGGGCTAGCGGGAGGCCGCCCGCACGAGCAGTACTTC; CDR3aa: CASSEGLAGGRPHEQYF
len: 13; j_gene: TRBJ2-7; d_gene: NA; v_gene: TRBV10-3; abundance: NA; CDR3nt: TGTGCCATCTGGGAGAGTCCTCTCGAAGAGCAGTACTTC; CDR3aa: CAIWESPLEEQYF
len: 14; j_gene: TRBJ1-3; d_gene: NA; v_gene: TRBV7-2; abundance: NA; CDR3nt: TGTGCCAGCAGCTTAGTGACTGTTGGAAACACCATATATTTT; CDR3aa: CASSLVTVGNTIYF
len: 14; j_gene: TRBJ2-3; d_gene: TRBD2; v_gene: TRBV24-1; abundance: NA; CDR3nt: TGTGCCACCAGTGAAGCGGGGCGGTCGAGGGGGCAGTATTTT; CDR3aa: CATSEAGRSRGQYF
len: 14; j_gene: TRBJ1-2; d_gene: TRBD1; v_gene: TRBV14; abundance: medium-sized; CDR3nt: TGTGCCAGCAGCCCCGGGACAGGGGGCTTTGGCTACACCTTC; CDR3aa: CASSPGTGGFGYTF
len: 16; j_gene: TRBJ2-1; d_gene: TRBD1; v_gene: TRBV3-1/TRBV3-2; abundance: NA; CDR3nt: TGTGCCAGCAGCCTGATCCGGGACAGATTAGACAATGAGCAGTTCTTC; CDR3aa: CASSLIRDRLDNEQFF
len: 15; j_gene: TRBJ2-5; d_gene: NA; v_gene: TRBV7-2; abundance: NA; CDR3nt: TGTGCCAGCAGCCTAGGGGGCGGGGGCCAAGAGACCCAGTACTTC; CDR3aa: CASSLGGGGQETQYF
len: 14; j_gene: TRBJ2-7; d_gene: TRBD1; v_gene: TRBV7-2; abundance: NA; CDR3nt: TGTGCCAGCAGCTTAGGACAGGGGGCCTACGAGCAGTACTTC; CDR3aa: CASSLGQGAYEQYF
len: 14; j_gene: TRBJ1-2; d_gene: NA; v_gene: TRBV28; abundance: NA; CDR3nt: TGTGCCAGCACCCTGACAGGAGCTAACTATGGCTACACCTTC; CDR3aa: CASTLTGANYGYTF
len: 15; j_gene: TRBJ1-2; d_gene: NA; v_gene: TRBV5-4; abundance: NA; CDR3nt: TGTGCCAGCAGCTTCGACCGCAGGGGAAACTATGGCTACACCTTC; CDR3aa: CASSFDRRGNYGYTF
len: 10; j_gene: TRBJ2-5; d_gene: TRBD2; v_gene: TRBV20-1; abundance: NA; CDR3nt: TGCAGCGGACTAGCAGAGACCCAGTACTTC; CDR3aa: CSGLAETQYF